Included here is one TCR beta chain sequence, with context. Clones were read by immunoSEQ multiplex PCR, and TCRdb kept only the in-frame ones, dropping some. The table lists roughly 130,000 clones, 80% to 90% of them singletons. These data belong to a study of cytomegalovirus exposure and HLA in healthy donors. About the research overall: The same platform used for the approximately 700 first-cohort repertoires was also used for the roughly 120 validation repertoires, as a later analysis reported.

V lost 7 bases and J lost 5, with 8 bases in between. Germline CDR1 and CDR2: MNHEY and SVGAGI. CDR3 size: 11 residues. This receptor was obtained from a woman younger than 35 in good health and CMV-seropositive. This sequence joins TRBV6-5 and TRBJ1-1; tentatively, D is TRBD1 (6 bases). Sequencing used PBMCs. The CDR3, as DNA: TGTGCCAGCACCCAGGGGACTGAAGCTTTCTTT. Translated, it gives CASTQGTEAFF.